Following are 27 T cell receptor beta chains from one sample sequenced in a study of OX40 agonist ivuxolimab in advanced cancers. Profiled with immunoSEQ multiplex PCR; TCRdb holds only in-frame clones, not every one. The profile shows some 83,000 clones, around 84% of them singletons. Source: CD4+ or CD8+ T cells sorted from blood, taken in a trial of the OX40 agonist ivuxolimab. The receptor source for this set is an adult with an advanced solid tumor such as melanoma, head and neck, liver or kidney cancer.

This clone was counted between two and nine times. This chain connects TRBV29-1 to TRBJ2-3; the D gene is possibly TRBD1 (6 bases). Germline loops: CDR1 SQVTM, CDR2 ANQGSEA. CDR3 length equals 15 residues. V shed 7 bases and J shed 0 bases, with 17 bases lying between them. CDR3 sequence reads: CSAVDRSYSTDTQYF. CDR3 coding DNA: TGCAGCGCCGTCGACAGGTCGTATAGCACAGATACGCAGTATTTT.

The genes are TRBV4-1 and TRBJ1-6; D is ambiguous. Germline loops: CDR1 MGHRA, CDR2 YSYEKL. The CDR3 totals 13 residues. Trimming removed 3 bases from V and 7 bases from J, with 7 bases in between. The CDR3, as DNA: TGCGCCAGCAGCCACCGGGAAAATTCACCCCTCCACTTT. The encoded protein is CASSHRENSPLHF.

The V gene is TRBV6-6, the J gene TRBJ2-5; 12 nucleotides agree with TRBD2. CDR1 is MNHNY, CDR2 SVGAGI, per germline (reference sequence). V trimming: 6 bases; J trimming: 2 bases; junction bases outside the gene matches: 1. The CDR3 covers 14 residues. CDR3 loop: CASRTSGGQETQYF. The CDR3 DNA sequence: TGTGCCAGCAGGACTAGCGGGGGACAAGAGACCCAGTACTTC.

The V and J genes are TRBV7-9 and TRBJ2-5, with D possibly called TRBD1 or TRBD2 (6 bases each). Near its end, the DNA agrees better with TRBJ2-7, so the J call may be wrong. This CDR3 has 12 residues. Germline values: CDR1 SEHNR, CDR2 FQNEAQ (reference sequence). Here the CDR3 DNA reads TGTGCCAGCAGCCAGGGGAGGTACGAGCAGTACTTC. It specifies CASSQGRYEQYF.

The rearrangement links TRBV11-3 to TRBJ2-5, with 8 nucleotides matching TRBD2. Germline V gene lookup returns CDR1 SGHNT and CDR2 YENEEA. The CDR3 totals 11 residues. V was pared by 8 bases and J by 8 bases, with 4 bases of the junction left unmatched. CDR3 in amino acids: CASQAGGTQYF. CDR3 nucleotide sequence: TGTGCCAGCCAGGCGGGGGGAACCCAGTACTTC.

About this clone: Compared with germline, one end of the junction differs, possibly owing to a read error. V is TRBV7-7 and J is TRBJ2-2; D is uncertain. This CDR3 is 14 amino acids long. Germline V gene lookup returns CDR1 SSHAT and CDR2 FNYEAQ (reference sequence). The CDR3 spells CASSLVVDTGELFF. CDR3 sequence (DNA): TGTGCTAGCAGCTTAGTTGTGGATACCGGGGAGCTGTTTTTT. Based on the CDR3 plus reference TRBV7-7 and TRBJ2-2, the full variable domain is GAGVSQSPRYKVTKRGQDVTLRCDPISSHATLYWYQQALGQGPEFLTYFNYEAQPDKSGLPSDRFSAERPEGSISTLTIQRTEQRDSAMYRCASSLVVDTGELFFGEGSRLTVL.

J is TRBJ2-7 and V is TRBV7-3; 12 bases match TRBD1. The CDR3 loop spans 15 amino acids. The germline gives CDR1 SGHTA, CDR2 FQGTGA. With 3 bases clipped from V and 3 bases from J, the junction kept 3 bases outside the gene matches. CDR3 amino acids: CASSLGTGGVYEQYF. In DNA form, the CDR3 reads TGTGCCAGCAGCTTGGGGACAGGGGGCGTCTACGAGCAGTACTTC.

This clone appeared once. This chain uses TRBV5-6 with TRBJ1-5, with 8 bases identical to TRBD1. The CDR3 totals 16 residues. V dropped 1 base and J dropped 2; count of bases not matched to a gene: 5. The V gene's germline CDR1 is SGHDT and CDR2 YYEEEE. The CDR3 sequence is CASSLFRGRGNQPQHF. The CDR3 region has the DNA TGTGCCAGCAGCTTGTTCAGGGGGCGAGGCAATCAGCCCCAGCATTTT. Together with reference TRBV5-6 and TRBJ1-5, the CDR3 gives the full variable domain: DAGVTQSPTHLIKTRGQQVTLRCSPKSGHDTVSWYQQALGQGPQFIFQYYEEEERQRGNFPDRFSGHQFPNYSSELNVNALLLGDSALYLCASSLFRGRGNQPQHFGDGTRLSIL.

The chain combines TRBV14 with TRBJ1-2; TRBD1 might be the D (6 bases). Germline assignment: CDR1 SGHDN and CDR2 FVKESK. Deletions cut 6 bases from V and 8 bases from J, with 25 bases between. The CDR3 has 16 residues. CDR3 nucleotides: TGTGCCAGCAGGGCGACAGGCTGGACGGGCGGCGAAGGCTACACCTTC. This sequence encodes CASRATGWTGGEGYTF.

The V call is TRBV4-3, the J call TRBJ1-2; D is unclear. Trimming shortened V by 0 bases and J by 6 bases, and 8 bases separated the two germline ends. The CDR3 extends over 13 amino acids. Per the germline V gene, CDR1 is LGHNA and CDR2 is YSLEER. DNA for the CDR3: TGCGCCAGCAGCCAAGAGATTGGGGATGGCTACACCTTC. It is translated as CASSQEIGDGYTF.

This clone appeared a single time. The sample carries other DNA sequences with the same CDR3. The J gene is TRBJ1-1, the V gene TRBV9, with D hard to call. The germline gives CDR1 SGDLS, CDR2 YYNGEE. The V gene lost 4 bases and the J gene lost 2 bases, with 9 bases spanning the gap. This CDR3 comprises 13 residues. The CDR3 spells CASSPRANTEAFF. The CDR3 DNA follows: TGTGCCAGCAGCCCCCGGGCCAACACTGAAGCTTTCTTT.

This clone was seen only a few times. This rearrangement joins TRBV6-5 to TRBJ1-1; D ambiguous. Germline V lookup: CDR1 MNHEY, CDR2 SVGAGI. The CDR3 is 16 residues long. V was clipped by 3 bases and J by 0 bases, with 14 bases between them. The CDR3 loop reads CASSYLGVDMNTEAFF. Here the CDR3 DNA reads TGTGCCAGCAGTTATCTTGGGGTCGACATGAACACTGAAGCTTTCTTT.

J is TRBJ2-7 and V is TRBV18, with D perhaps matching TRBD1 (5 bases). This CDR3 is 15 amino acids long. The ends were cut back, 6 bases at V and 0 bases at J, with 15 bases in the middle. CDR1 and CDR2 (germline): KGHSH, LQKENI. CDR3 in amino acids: CASSPQADSSYEQYF. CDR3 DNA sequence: TGTGCCAGCTCCCCCCAGGCCGACAGCTCCTACGAGCAGTACTTC.

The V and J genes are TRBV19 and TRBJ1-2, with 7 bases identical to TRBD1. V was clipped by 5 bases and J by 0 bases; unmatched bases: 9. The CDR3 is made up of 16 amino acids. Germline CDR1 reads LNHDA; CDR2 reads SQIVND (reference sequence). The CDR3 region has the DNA TGTGCCAGTAGTTCCACCGGGACAGCAGCTAACTATGGCTACACCTTC. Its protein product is CASSSTGTAANYGYTF. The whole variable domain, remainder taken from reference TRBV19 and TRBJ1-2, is DGGITQSPKYLFRKEGQNVTLSCEQNLNHDAMYWYRQDPGQGLRLIYYSQIVNDFQKGDIAEGYSVSREKKESFPLTVTSAQKNPTAFYLCASSSTGTAANYGYTFGSGTRLTVV.

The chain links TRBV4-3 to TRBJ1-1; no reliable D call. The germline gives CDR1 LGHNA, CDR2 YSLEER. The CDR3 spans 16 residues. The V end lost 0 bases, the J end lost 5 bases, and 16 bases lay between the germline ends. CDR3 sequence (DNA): TGCGCCAGCAGCCAAGACCCCCCGGGCAGGCGGACTGAAGCTTTCTTT. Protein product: CASSQDPPGRRTEAFF.

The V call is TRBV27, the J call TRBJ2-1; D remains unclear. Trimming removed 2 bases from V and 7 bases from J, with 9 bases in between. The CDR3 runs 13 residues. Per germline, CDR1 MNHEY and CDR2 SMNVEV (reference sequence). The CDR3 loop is CASSLGAYNEQFF. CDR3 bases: TGTGCCAGCAGTTTAGGCGCATATAATGAGCAGTTCTTC.

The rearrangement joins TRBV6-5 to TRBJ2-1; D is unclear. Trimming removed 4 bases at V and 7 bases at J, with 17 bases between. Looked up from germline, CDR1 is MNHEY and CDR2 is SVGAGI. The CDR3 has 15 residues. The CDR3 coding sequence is TGTGCCAGCAGTTCTGCCCACTGGCTAGAGAATGAGCAGTTCTTC. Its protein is CASSSAHWLENEQFF.

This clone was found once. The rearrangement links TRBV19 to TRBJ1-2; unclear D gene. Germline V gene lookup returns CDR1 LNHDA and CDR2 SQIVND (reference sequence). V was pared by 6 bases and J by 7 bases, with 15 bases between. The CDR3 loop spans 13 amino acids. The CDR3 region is CASRLHQPLGYTF. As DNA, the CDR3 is TGTGCCAGTAGGCTACACCAACCCCTTGGCTACACCTTC.

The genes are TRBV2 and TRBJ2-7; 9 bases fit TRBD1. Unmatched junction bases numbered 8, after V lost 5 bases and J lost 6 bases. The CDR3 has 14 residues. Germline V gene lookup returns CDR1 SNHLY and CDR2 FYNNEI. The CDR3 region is CASSINTGGVEQYF. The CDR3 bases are TGTGCCAGCAGTATAAATACAGGGGGCGTCGAGCAGTACTTC.

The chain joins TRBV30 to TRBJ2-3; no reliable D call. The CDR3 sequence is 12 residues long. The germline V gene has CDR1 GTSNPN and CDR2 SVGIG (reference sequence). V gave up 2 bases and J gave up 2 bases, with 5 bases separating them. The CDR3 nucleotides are TGTGCCTGGAGTATCACCACAGATACGCAGTATTTT. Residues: CAWSITTDTQYF. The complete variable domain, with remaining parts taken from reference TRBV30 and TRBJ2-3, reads SQTIHQWPATLVQPVGSPLSLECTVEGTSNPNLYWYRQAAGRGLQLLFYSVGIGQISSEVPQNLSASRPQDRQFILSSKKLLLSDSGFYLCAWSITTDTQYFGPGTRLTVL.

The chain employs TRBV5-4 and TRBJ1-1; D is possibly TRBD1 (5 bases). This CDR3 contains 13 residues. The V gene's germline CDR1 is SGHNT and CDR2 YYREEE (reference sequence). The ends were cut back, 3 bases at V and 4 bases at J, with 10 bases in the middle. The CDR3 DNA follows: TGTGCCAGCAGCTCGCGGGGGGTCACTGAAGCTTTCTTT. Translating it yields CASSSRGVTEAFF.

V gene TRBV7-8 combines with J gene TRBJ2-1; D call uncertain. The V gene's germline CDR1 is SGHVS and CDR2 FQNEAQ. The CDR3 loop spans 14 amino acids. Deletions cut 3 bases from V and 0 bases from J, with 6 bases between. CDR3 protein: CASSFMGSYNEQFF. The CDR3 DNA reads TGTGCCAGCAGCTTTATGGGCTCCTACAATGAGCAGTTCTTC.

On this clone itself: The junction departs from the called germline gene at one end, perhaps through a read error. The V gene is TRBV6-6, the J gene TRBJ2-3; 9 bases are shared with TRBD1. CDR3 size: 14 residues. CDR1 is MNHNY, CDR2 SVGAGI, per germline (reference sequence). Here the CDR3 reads CASRPGQGTDTQYF. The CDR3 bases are TGTGCCAGCAGGCCGGGACAGGGCACTGATACGCAGTATTTT.

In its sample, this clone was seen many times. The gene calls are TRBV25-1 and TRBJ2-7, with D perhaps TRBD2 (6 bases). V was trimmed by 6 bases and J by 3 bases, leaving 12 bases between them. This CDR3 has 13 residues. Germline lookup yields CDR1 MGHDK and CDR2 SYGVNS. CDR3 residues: CASSRSGDYEQYF. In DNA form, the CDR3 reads TGTGCCAGCAGCCGGTCGGGGGACTACGAGCAGTACTTC.

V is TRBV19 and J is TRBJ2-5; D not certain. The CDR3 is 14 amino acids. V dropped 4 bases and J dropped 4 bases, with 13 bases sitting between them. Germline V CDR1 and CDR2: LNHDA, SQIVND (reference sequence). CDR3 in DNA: TGTGCCAGTAGTACAGTCGGCAGCCGAGAGACCCAGTACTTC. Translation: CASSTVGSRETQYF.

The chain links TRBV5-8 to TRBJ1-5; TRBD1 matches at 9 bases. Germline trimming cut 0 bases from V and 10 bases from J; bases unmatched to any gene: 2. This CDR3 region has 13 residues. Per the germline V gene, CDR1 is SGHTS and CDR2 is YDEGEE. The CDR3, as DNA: TGTGCCAGCAGCTTGGGACAGGGGGTCCCCCAGCATTTT. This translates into CASSLGQGVPQHF.

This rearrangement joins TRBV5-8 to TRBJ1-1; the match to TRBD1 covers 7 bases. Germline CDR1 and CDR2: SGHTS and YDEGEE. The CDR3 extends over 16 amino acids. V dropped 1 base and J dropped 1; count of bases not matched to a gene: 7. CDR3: CASSLFKGAPNTEAFF. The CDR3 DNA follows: TGTGCCAGCAGCTTGTTCAAGGGGGCCCCGAACACTGAAGCTTTCTTT.